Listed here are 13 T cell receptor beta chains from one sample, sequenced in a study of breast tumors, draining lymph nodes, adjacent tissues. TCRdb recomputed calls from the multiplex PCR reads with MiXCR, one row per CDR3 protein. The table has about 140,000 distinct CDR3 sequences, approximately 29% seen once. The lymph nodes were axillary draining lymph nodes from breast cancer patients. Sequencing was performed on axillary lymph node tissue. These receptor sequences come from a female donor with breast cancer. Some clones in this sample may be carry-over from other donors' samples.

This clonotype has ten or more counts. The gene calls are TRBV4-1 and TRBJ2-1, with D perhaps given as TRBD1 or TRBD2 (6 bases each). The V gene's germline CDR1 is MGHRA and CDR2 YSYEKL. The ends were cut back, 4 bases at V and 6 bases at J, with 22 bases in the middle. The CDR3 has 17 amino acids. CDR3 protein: CASSRKRGDTRTNEQFF. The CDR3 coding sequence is TGCGCCAGCAGCCGGAAAAGGGGGGACACGAGAACCAATGAGCAGTTCTTC.

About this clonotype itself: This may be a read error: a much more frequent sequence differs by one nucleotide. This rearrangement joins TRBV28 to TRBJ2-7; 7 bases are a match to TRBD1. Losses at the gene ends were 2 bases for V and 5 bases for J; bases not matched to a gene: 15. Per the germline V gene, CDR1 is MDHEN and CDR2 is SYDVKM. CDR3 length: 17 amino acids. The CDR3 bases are TGTGCCAGCAGTTTACCCTGCATACAGACAGGGTTGAACGAGCAGTACTTC. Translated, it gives CASSLPCIQTGLNEQYF. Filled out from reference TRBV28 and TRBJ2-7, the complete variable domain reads DVKVTQSSRYLVKRTGEKVFLECVQDMDHENMFWYRQDPGLGLRLIYFSYDVKMKEKGDIPEGYSVSREKKERFSLILESASTNQTSMYLCASSLPCIQTGLNEQYFGPGTRLTVT.

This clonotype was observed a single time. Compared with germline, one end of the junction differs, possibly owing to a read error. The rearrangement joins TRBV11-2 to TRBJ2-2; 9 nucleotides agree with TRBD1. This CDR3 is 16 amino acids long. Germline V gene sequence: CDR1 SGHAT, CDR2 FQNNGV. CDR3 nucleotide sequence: TGTGCCAACAGCATCACAGGGGGCCTAAACACCGGGGAGCTGTTTTTT. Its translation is CANSITGGLNTGELFF.

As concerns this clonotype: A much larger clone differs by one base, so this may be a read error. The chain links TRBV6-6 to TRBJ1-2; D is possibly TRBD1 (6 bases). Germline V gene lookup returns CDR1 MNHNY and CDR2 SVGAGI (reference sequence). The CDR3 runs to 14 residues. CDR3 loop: CASSHSASGAGYTF. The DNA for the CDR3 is TGTGCCAGCAGTCACTCCGCCTCGGGGGCTGGCTACACCTTC.

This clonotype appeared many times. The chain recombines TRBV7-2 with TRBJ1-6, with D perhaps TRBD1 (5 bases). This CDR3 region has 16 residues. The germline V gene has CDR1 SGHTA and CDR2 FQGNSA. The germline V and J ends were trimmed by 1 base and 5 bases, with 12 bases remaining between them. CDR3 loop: CASSLDGAGNNSPLHF. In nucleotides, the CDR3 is TGTGCCAGCAGCTTAGATGGGGCAGGCAATAATTCACCCCTCCACTTT.

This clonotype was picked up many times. CDR3 bases: TGTGCCAGCAGCCTGGGCAGGGACCAAGAGACCCAGTACTTC. Amino acids: CASSLGRDQETQYF. This sequence joins TRBV6-6 and TRBJ2-5; D may be TRBD1 (5 bases). Germline CDR1 is MNHNY and CDR2 is SVGAGI (reference sequence). V lost 6 bases and J lost 0, with 11 bases in between. There are 14 residues in the CDR3.

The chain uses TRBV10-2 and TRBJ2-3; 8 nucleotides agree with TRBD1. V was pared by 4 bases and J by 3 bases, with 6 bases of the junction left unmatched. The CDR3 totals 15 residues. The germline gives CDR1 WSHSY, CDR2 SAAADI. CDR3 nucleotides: TGCGCCAGCAGTGGGCAGGGGGCAGGGACAGATACGCAGTATTTT. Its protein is CASSGQGAGTDTQYF.

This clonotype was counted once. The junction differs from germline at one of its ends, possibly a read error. CDR3: CASSQVVWDGNEKLFF. The CDR3 DNA reads TGCGCCAGCAGCCAAGTGGTGTGGGACGGGAATGAAAAGCTGTTTTTT. This chain links TRBV4-1 with TRBJ1-4; D possibly corresponds to TRBD1 (5 bases). The CDR3 is 16 residues long. Germline assignment: CDR1 MGHRA and CDR2 YSYEKL.

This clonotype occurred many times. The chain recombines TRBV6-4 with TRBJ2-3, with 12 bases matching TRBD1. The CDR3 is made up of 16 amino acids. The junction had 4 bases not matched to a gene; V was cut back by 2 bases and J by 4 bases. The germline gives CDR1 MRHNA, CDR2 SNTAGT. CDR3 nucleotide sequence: TGTGCCAGCAGTGACCGGGGACAGGGGGCAGCAGATACGCAGTATTTT. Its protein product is CASSDRGQGAADTQYF.

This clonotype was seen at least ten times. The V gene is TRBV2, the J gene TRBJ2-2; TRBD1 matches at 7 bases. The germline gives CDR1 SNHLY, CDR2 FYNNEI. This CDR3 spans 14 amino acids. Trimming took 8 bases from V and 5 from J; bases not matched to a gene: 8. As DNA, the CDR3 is TGTGCCAGCCGCCGGGACAGCGGTACCGGGGAGCTGTTTTTT. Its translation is CASRRDSGTGELFF.

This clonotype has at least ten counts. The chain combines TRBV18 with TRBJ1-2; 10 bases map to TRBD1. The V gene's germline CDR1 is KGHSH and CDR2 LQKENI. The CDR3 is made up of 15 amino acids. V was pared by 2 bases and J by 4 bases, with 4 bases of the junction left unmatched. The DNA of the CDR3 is TGTGCCAGCTCACCAACGACAGGGGGCCTCTATGGCTACACCTTC. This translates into CASSPTTGGLYGYTF.

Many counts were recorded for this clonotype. This CDR3 is CSASEGSGELFF. The CDR3 coding sequence is TGCAGTGCTAGCGAAGGTTCCGGGGAGCTGTTTTTT. V gene TRBV29-1 combines with J gene TRBJ2-2, with D possibly matching TRBD2 (6 bases). The germline gives CDR1 SQVTM, CDR2 ANQGSEA. The CDR3 has 12 amino acids.

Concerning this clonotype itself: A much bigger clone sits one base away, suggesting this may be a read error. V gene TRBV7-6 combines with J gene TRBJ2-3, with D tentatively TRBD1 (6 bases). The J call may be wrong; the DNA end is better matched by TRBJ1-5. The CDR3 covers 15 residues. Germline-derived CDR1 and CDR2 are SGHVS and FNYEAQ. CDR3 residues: CASSVAGGLTDTQHF. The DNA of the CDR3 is TGTGCCAGCAGCGTAGCGGGGGGGCTGACAGATACGCAGCATTTT.